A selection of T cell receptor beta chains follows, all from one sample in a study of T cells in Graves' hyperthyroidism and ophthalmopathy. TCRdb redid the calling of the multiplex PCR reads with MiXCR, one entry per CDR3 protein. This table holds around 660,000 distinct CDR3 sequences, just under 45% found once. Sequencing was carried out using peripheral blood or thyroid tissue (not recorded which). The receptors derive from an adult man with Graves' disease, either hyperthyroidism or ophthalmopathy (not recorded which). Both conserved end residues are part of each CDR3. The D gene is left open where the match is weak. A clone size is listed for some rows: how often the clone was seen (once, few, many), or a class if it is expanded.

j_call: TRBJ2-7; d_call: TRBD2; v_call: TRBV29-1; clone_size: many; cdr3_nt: TGCAGCGTCGCGAGTAGCGGGGGGCCCAACGAGCAGTACTTC; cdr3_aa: CSVASSGGPNEQYF
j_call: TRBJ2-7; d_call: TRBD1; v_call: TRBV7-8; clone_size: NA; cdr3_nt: TGTGCCAGCAGCTTAGGTCCTCTGGGACAGACCTACGAGCAGTACTTC; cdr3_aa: CASSLGPLGQTYEQYF
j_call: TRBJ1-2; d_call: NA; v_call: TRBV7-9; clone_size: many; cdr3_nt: TGTGCCAGCAGCTTAGGGACAGATCGCTACACCTTC; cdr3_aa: CASSLGTDRYTF
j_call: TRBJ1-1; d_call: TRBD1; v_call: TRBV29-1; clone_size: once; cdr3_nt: TGCAGCGTGAGGGACAGGGGCGGCACTGAAGCTTTCTTT; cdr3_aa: CSVRDRGGTEAFF
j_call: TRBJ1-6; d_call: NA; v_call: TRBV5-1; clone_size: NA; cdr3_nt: TGCGCCAGCAGCTTGACGGGACCTCATTTGGGGAATAATTCACCCCTCCACTTT; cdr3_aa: CASSLTGPHLGNNSPLHF
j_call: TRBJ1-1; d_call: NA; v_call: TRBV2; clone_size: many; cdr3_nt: TGTGCCAGCAGTGTAAACTCCCCGAACACTGAAGCTTTCTTT; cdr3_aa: CASSVNSPNTEAFF
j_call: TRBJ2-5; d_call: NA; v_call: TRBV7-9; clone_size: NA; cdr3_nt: TGTGCCAGCAGCCCCCTCGGGCAAGGGGAGGCCCAGTACTTC; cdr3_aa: CASSPLGQGEAQYF
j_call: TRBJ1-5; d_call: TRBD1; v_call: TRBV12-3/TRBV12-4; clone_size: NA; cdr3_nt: TGTGCCAGCAGTTTAGGAGGCAGGGGGAAGTATCAGCCCCAGCATTTT; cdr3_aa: CASSLGGRGKYQPQHF
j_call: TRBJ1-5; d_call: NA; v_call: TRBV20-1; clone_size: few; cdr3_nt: TGCAGTGCTTCCAGCGTGGTGGGTCAGCCCCAGCATTTT; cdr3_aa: CSASSVVGQPQHF
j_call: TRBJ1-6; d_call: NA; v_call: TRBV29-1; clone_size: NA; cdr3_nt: TGCAGCCTATACGCCTCCGATTCACCCCTCCACTTT; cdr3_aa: CSLYASDSPLHF
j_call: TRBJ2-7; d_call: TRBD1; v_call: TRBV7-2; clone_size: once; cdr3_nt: TGTGCCAGCAGCCCAACGGGACAGGGAAACGAGCAGTACTTC; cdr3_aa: CASSPTGQGNEQYF
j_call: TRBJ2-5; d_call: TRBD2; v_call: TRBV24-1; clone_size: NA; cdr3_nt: TGTGCCACCAGTGATTTTAGGACTAGGGTGGGAGAGACCCAGTACTTC; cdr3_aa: CATSDFRTRVGETQYF
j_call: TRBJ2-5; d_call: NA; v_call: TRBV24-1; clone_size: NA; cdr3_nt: TGTGCCACCAGTGACCCGGGACACGGGAACACCGGGGGCAAAGAGACCCAGTACTTC; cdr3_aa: CATSDPGHGNTGGKETQYF
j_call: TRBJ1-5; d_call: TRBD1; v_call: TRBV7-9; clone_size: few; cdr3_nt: TGTGCCAGCAGCTTAGGAATAACAGGGGCAACCAATCAGCCCCAGCATTTT; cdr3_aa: CASSLGITGATNQPQHF
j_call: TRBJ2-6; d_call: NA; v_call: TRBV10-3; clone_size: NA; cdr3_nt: TGTGCCATCAGTGAGTCAGGGGTGAGGGGGGCCAACGTCCTGACTTTC; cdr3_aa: CAISESGVRGANVLTF
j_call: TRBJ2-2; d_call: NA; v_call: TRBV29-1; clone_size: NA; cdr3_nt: TGCAGCGACGGTAGCGCCGGGGAGCTGTTTTTT; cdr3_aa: CSDGSAGELFF
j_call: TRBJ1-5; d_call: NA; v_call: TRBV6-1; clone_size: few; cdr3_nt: TGTGCCAGCAGTGAGACTCAGCCCCAGCATTTT; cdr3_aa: CASSETQPQHF
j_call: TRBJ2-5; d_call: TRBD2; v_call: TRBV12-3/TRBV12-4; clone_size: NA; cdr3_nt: TGTGCCAGCAGTTACACTAGCGGAGAGACCCAGTACTTC; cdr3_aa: CASSYTSGETQYF
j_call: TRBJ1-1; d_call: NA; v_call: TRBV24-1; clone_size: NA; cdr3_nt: TGTGCCACCAGTAGGGCCACTGAAGCTTTCTTT; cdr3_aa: CATSRATEAFF
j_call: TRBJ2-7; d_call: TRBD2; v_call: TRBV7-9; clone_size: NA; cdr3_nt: TGCGCCAGCAGAGGAGCGGGAAGAACCTACGAGCAGTACTTC; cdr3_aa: CASRGAGRTYEQYF
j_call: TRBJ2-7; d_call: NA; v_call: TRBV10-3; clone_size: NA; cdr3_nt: TGTGCCATCAGTTTCGACAGGTCCACCTACGAGCAGTACTTC; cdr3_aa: CAISFDRSTYEQYF
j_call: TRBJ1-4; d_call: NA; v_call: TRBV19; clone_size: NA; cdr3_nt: TGTGCCAGTCGAGGGGGTTATGAAAAACTGTTTTTT; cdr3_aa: CASRGGYEKLFF
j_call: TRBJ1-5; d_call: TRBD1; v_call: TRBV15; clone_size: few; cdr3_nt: TGTGCCACTGGACAGGGTGGACAGCCCCAGCATTTT; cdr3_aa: CATGQGGQPQHF
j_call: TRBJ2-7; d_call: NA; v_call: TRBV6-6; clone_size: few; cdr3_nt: TGTGCCAGCAGTTACTCCAGTCCTCAGGGGGAGCAGTACTTC; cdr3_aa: CASSYSSPQGEQYF
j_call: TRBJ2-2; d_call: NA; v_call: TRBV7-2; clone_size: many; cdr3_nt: TGTGCCAGCAGCCCTGGCAGGGCGAACACCGGGGAGCTGTTTTTT; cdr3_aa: CASSPGRANTGELFF
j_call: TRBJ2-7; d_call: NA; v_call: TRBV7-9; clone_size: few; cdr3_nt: TGTGCCAGCAGCTTAGCTGGCCTTTCCAGAGACGAGCAGTACTTC; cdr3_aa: CASSLAGLSRDEQYF
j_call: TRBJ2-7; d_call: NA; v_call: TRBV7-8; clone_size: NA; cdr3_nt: TGTGCCAGCAGCCCGACGGGACTCCCAGGGGTGCAGTACTTC; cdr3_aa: CASSPTGLPGVQYF